The rows below give T cell receptor beta chains drawn from one sample of a study of cytomegalovirus exposure and HLA in healthy donors. The repertoire was sequenced with immunoSEQ multiplex PCR; TCRdb's copy has only in-frame clones and lacks some. Of 200,000 to 250,000 clones in the sample, 82% were seen once. The sequenced sample was PBMCs. The receptors were sampled from a woman aged 40 to 50 in good health and CMV-seronegative. Both conserved end residues are part of each CDR3. D genes are given only for firm matches. Part of the rows lack a size; the others show once, few, many or a class for expanded clones.

V gene: TRBV28; D gene: NA; clone size: NA; J gene: TRBJ1-1; CDR3 DNA: TGTGCCAGCAGCCCGGTCGAAGCTGAAGCTTTCTTT; CDR3 protein: CASSPVEAEAFF
V gene: TRBV20-1; D gene: NA; clone size: NA; J gene: TRBJ1-2; CDR3 DNA: TGCAGTGCTGGCAGGGCGGGAGGCTACACCTTC; CDR3 protein: CSAGRAGGYTF
V gene: TRBV4-1; D gene: TRBD2; clone size: NA; J gene: TRBJ2-1; CDR3 DNA: TGCGCCAGCAGCCGACTAGCGGGAGACGATGAGCAGTTCTTC; CDR3 protein: CASSRLAGDDEQFF
V gene: TRBV29-1; D gene: TRBD1; clone size: NA; J gene: TRBJ1-2; CDR3 DNA: TGCAGCGTTGAGGGGGGGACAGGGGAATATGGCTACACCTTC; CDR3 protein: CSVEGGTGEYGYTF
V gene: TRBV5-5; D gene: NA; clone size: NA; J gene: TRBJ2-7; CDR3 DNA: TGTGCCAGCAGCCCCAGGGTCTCCTACGAGCAGTACTTC; CDR3 protein: CASSPRVSYEQYF
V gene: TRBV4-1; D gene: NA; clone size: NA; J gene: TRBJ2-1; CDR3 DNA: TGCGCCAGCAGCCAGCTTCGAACACTAGGAGATGAGCAGTTCTTC; CDR3 protein: CASSQLRTLGDEQFF
V gene: TRBV4-1; D gene: NA; clone size: NA; J gene: TRBJ2-7; CDR3 DNA: TGCGCCAGCAGCCAAGCCCCGGACACCCGCTCCTACGAGCAGTACTTC; CDR3 protein: CASSQAPDTRSYEQYF
V gene: TRBV5-6; D gene: NA; clone size: NA; J gene: TRBJ2-1; CDR3 DNA: TGTGCCAGCAGCAAGTTAGCTGCGAAAACCTACAATGAGCAGTTCTTC; CDR3 protein: CASSKLAAKTYNEQFF
V gene: TRBV11-1; D gene: NA; clone size: NA; J gene: TRBJ1-4; CDR3 DNA: TGTGCCAGCAGCTCCAGGCATGGAACTAATGAAAAACTGTTTTTT; CDR3 protein: CASSSRHGTNEKLFF
V gene: TRBV30; D gene: NA; clone size: NA; J gene: TRBJ1-4; CDR3 DNA: TGTGCCTGGAGTGACAGTCAAGTCAATGAAAAACTGTTTTTT; CDR3 protein: CAWSDSQVNEKLFF
V gene: TRBV18; D gene: NA; clone size: NA; J gene: TRBJ2-3; CDR3 DNA: TGTGCCAGCTCACCTACTCCAGATACGCAGTATTTT; CDR3 protein: CASSPTPDTQYF
V gene: TRBV18; D gene: NA; clone size: NA; J gene: TRBJ2-1; CDR3 DNA: TGTGCCAGCTCACCACGAGGCGCGACAGGCAGAAATGAGCAGTTCTTC; CDR3 protein: CASSPRGATGRNEQFF
V gene: TRBV18; D gene: TRBD2; clone size: NA; J gene: TRBJ2-1; CDR3 DNA: TGTGCCAGCTCACCTCGGACTAGGCCCAACAATGAGCAGTTCTTC; CDR3 protein: CASSPRTRPNNEQFF
V gene: TRBV7-2; D gene: NA; clone size: NA; J gene: TRBJ2-3; CDR3 DNA: TGTGCCAGCAGCCCCGGGGGAAGCGGTAGATACACAGATACGCAGTATTTT; CDR3 protein: CASSPGGSGRYTDTQYF
V gene: TRBV30; D gene: NA; clone size: NA; J gene: TRBJ2-7; CDR3 DNA: TGTGCCTGGAGTTTGGTTGCAGACGAGCAGTACTTC; CDR3 protein: CAWSLVADEQYF
V gene: TRBV4-1; D gene: NA; clone size: few; J gene: TRBJ1-1; CDR3 DNA: TGCGCCAGCAGCCAAGAAAGGAAGGCTTCCGGGAAGCGAGGTCCGGGCTTTGAAGCTTTCTTT; CDR3 protein: CASSQERKASGKRGPGFEAFF
V gene: TRBV7-2; D gene: TRBD1; clone size: NA; J gene: TRBJ2-1; CDR3 DNA: TGTGCCAGCAGCTTAGTAATTGGGACAGGGAGCAATGAGCAGTTCTTC; CDR3 protein: CASSLVIGTGSNEQFF
V gene: TRBV30; D gene: NA; clone size: NA; J gene: TRBJ2-6; CDR3 DNA: TGTGCCAGACGTTACATCGGAACAGGGTCTAGTGGGGCCAACGTCCTGACTTTC; CDR3 protein: CARRYIGTGSSGANVLTF
V gene: TRBV6-6; D gene: NA; clone size: NA; J gene: TRBJ2-7; CDR3 DNA: TGTGCCAGCAGCAACCATCTTAGATCTGCCTACGAGCAGTACTTC; CDR3 protein: CASSNHLRSAYEQYF